The text below deals with one T cell receptor beta chain. Antigen: not known. The CDR3 sequence is 15 residues long. J gave up 0 bases and V 6 bases, and 3 bases lay outside the gene matches. CDR1 is ENHRY and CDR2 is SYGVKD in the germline V gene. The sample is drawn from a study of CD8 T cells in ankylosing spondylitis. General study results and limits: Ankylosing spondylitis blood appeared to carry a characteristic TCR beta motif of roughly eight highly homologous variants. Clones that were linked to disease were CD8+ and were relatively rare in peripheral blood.

5'-RACE, quantitative and with molecular barcodes, yielded the TCR beta libraries. TCRdb independently ran MiXCR on the 5' RACE reads; one entry per CDR3 protein. The sample contains a few hundred thousand distinct CDR3 sequences, around 8% of which appear only once. The TCR sequence derives from a male donor with ankylosing spondylitis. This chain uses TRBV10-3 with TRBJ2-3; 10 nucleotides agree with TRBD2. The sample consisted of blood, either unsorted or a sorted T cell fraction (not recorded which). The CDR3 sequence is CAIRKTSGSTDTQYF. In nucleotides, the CDR3 is TGTGCCATCAGAAAGACTAGCGGGAGCACAGATACGCAGTATTTT.